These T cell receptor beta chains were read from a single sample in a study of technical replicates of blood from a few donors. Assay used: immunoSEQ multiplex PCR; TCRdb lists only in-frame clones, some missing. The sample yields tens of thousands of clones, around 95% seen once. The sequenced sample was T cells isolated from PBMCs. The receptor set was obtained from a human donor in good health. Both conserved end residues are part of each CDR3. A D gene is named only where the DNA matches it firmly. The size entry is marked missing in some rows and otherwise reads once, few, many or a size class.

cdr3_nt: TGTGCCAGCAGTCACCGCTCCCAGATTAGCAATCAGCCCCAGCATTTT; cdr3_aa: CASSHRSQISNQPQHF; d_call: -; v_call: TRBV2; clone_size: few; j_call: TRBJ1-5
cdr3_nt: TGTGCCACCAGCAGAGATCGGGGACACAACTACGAGCAGTACTTC; cdr3_aa: CATSRDRGHNYEQYF; d_call: -; v_call: TRBV15; clone_size: -; j_call: TRBJ2-7
cdr3_nt: TGTGCCAGCAGCTCCGGACAGGGCCCCAACTCCTATAATTCACCCCTCCACTTT; cdr3_aa: CASSSGQGPNSYNSPLHF; d_call: TRBD1; v_call: TRBV7-2; clone_size: -; j_call: TRBJ1-6
cdr3_nt: TGTGCCAGTAGTGTTCCGGGACAGGGATTGAATGAGCAGTTCTTC; cdr3_aa: CASSVPGQGLNEQFF; d_call: TRBD1; v_call: TRBV19; clone_size: -; j_call: TRBJ2-1
cdr3_nt: TGCGCCAGCAGCTTGGCTGGGCGAAACTCCTACGAGCAGTACTTC; cdr3_aa: CASSLAGRNSYEQYF; d_call: -; v_call: TRBV5-1; clone_size: -; j_call: TRBJ2-7
cdr3_nt: TGTGCCAGCACGGGACAGACCTACGAGCAGTACTTC; cdr3_aa: CASTGQTYEQYF; d_call: TRBD1; v_call: TRBV7-2; clone_size: -; j_call: TRBJ2-7
cdr3_nt: TGTGCCACCAGCAGAGATCAGGGTGATGAAGCTTTCTTT; cdr3_aa: CATSRDQGDEAFF; d_call: -; v_call: TRBV15; clone_size: -; j_call: TRBJ1-1
cdr3_nt: TGCGCCAGCAGCTCAGACACAGGGGCAGCGGGCACTGAAGCTTTCTTT; cdr3_aa: CASSSDTGAAGTEAFF; d_call: TRBD1; v_call: TRBV5-1; clone_size: once; j_call: TRBJ1-1
cdr3_nt: TGTGCCATCAGTGAGTCGGTAGCGGGGGCCTTAGGCGAGCAGTACTTC; cdr3_aa: CAISESVAGALGEQYF; d_call: TRBD2; v_call: TRBV10-3; clone_size: -; j_call: TRBJ2-7
cdr3_nt: TGTGCCAGCAGTTCGATTCCGGGGGGGAGTGGCTACACCTTC; cdr3_aa: CASSSIPGGSGYTF; d_call: -; v_call: TRBV27; clone_size: -; j_call: TRBJ1-2
cdr3_nt: TGTGCCAGCAGTTACCCAGATTCACCCCTCCACTTT; cdr3_aa: CASSYPDSPLHF; d_call: -; v_call: TRBV27; clone_size: -; j_call: TRBJ1-6
cdr3_nt: TGTGCCAGCAGATGGACAGGGGGCACCGGGGAGCTGTTTTTT; cdr3_aa: CASRWTGGTGELFF; d_call: TRBD1; v_call: TRBV6-6; clone_size: -; j_call: TRBJ2-2
cdr3_nt: TGTGCCAGCAGCTTCCGACAGGGCGAGAACACTGAAGCTTTCTTT; cdr3_aa: CASSFRQGENTEAFF; d_call: TRBD1; v_call: TRBV2; clone_size: -; j_call: TRBJ1-1
cdr3_nt: TGTGCCAGCAGTTATGCACAGGGGGCGGGTGGGCTGTTTTTT; cdr3_aa: CASSYAQGAGGLFF; d_call: TRBD1; v_call: TRBV6-5; clone_size: -; j_call: TRBJ2-2
cdr3_nt: TGCGCCAGCAGGGGCGCTCCGGGACAGGGGGCCGACCCACGACATACGCAGTATTTT; cdr3_aa: CASRGAPGQGADPRHTQYF; d_call: TRBD1; v_call: TRBV5-1; clone_size: -; j_call: TRBJ2-3
cdr3_nt: TGTGCCAGCAGCTTAGCGGGAGGGCCTGGGGAGCTGTTTTTT; cdr3_aa: CASSLAGGPGELFF; d_call: TRBD2; v_call: TRBV7-9; clone_size: -; j_call: TRBJ2-2
cdr3_nt: TGTGCCAGCAGCTTAGGGACAACATATGGCTACACCTTC; cdr3_aa: CASSLGTTYGYTF; d_call: -; v_call: TRBV11-2; clone_size: -; j_call: TRBJ1-2
cdr3_nt: TGTGCCAGCAGCTCGCCGGGACAGGGAGAGACTGAAGCTTTCTTT; cdr3_aa: CASSSPGQGETEAFF; d_call: TRBD1; v_call: TRBV5-4; clone_size: -; j_call: TRBJ1-1
cdr3_nt: TGCGCCAGCAGGCTGAACACAGGGGTTGAGTCACCCCTCCACTTT; cdr3_aa: CASRLNTGVESPLHF; d_call: TRBD1; v_call: TRBV5-1; clone_size: -; j_call: TRBJ1-6
cdr3_nt: TGCGCCAGCAGCTTCACAGCCTATAATGAAAAACTGTTTTTT; cdr3_aa: CASSFTAYNEKLFF; d_call: -; v_call: TRBV5-1; clone_size: -; j_call: TRBJ1-4
cdr3_nt: TGTGCAAGTCGCTTAGCGCGGACAGGGGGCAATCAGCCCCAGCATTTT; cdr3_aa: CASRLARTGGNQPQHF; d_call: -; v_call: TRBV12-2; clone_size: -; j_call: TRBJ1-5
cdr3_nt: TGCGCCAGCAACCCAGAGGGACAGGGGAACGAGCAGTACTTC; cdr3_aa: CASNPEGQGNEQYF; d_call: TRBD1; v_call: TRBV23-1; clone_size: -; j_call: TRBJ2-7
cdr3_nt: TGTGCCAGCAGCTCGGGACAGGGGGGAATTGAAGCTTTCTTT; cdr3_aa: CASSSGQGGIEAFF; d_call: TRBD1; v_call: TRBV7-8; clone_size: -; j_call: TRBJ1-1
cdr3_nt: TGTGCCAGCTCCCTAAGCGGGGGGTTCAACACCGGGGAGCTGTTTTTT; cdr3_aa: CASSLSGGFNTGELFF; d_call: TRBD2; v_call: TRBV18; clone_size: -; j_call: TRBJ2-2
cdr3_nt: TGTGCCATCAGTGGAACCGGGACAGGGGCCAACGTCCTGACTTTC; cdr3_aa: CAISGTGTGANVLTF; d_call: -; v_call: TRBV10-3; clone_size: -; j_call: TRBJ2-6
cdr3_nt: TGTGCCAGCAGTGAAGCGCGGGTCTCTGGAAACACCATATATTTT; cdr3_aa: CASSEARVSGNTIYF; d_call: -; v_call: TRBV6-1; clone_size: -; j_call: TRBJ1-3
cdr3_nt: TGTGCCAGCCGTGGGCGACTGGGGCACCGGGATGGCTACACCTTC; cdr3_aa: CASRGRLGHRDGYTF; d_call: -; v_call: TRBV27; clone_size: once; j_call: TRBJ1-2
cdr3_nt: TGCGCCAGCAGCCAAGTCCTGCCACGGACAGGGTGGGATGGCTACACCTTC; cdr3_aa: CASSQVLPRTGWDGYTF; d_call: TRBD1; v_call: TRBV4-1; clone_size: once; j_call: TRBJ1-2